Following are 32 T cell receptor beta chains from one sample sequenced in a study of T cells in Graves' hyperthyroidism and ophthalmopathy. There were TCR beta CDR3 regions amplified from RNA transcripts. Using the HTBI primer set, a first-round RT-PCR was run on the TCR CDR3. One entry per CDR3 protein, called by TCRdb with MiXCR from the multiplex PCR reads. The sample holds about 250,000 distinct CDR3 sequences; about 24% are singletons and the top ten take around 32%. Material: blood. These receptor sequences come from a woman between 35 and 50 years old with Graves' ophthalmopathy.

The table lists this clonotype with many counts. This chain connects TRBV5-1 to TRBJ2-7; 9 nucleotides align to TRBD1. The CDR3 covers 14 residues. Unmatched junction bases numbered 7, after V lost 4 bases and J lost 5 bases. Germline V gene sequence: CDR1 SGHRS, CDR2 YFSETQ. The CDR3 spells CASSPGTGYNEQYF. DNA for the CDR3: TGCGCCAGCAGCCCGGGGACAGGGTACAACGAGCAGTACTTC.

In its sample, this clonotype was seen a few times. J is TRBJ1-5 and V is TRBV6-4; 12 nucleotides line up with TRBD1. The CDR3 length is 18 residues. Trimming at V came to 6 bases and at J to 1 base, leaving 10 bases not matched to a gene. The germline V gene has CDR1 MRHNA and CDR2 SNTAGT. CDR3 nucleotides: TGTGCCAGCAGGACCGGGACAGGGGGCGCAGGGAGCAATCAGCCCCAGCATTTT. Its protein is CASRTGTGGAGSNQPQHF.

This clonotype occurred many times. The rearrangement joins TRBV12-3 or TRBV12-4 to TRBJ2-7; D is perhaps TRBD2 (5 bases). CDR3 length: 11 amino acids. Trimming removed 6 bases from V and 6 bases from J, with 9 bases in between. CDR3 nucleotides: TGTGCCAGCAGCAAACTAGGCGAGCAGTACTTC. Protein product: CASSKLGEQYF.

This clonotype was picked up many times. The chain carries TRBV27 and TRBJ2-7, with 7 bases matching TRBD2. V shed 7 bases, J shed 3 bases, and the junction held 9 bases outside the gene matches. Per the germline V gene, CDR1 is MNHEY and CDR2 is SMNVEV (reference sequence). The CDR3 loop spans 14 amino acids. CDR3 bases: TGTGCCAGCACCATGTTGGGGGGGAGCTACGAGCAGTACTTC. It translates to CASTMLGGSYEQYF.

The V call is TRBV29-1, the J call TRBJ1-2; 8 nucleotides align to TRBD1. Per the germline V gene, CDR1 is SQVTM and CDR2 is ANQGSEA. The V and J ends lost 4 bases and 6 bases, in that order; junction bases with no gene match: 1. The CDR3 sequence is 11 residues long. As DNA, the CDR3 is TGCAGCGTTGCAGGGGGCGATGGCTACACCTTC. Its protein is CSVAGGDGYTF. Full variable domain (rest looked up from reference TRBV29-1 and TRBJ1-2): SAVISQKPSRDICQRGTSLTIQCQVDSQVTMMFWYRQQPGQSLTLIATANQGSEATYESGFVIDKFPISRPNLTFSTLTVSNMSPEDSSIYLCSVAGGDGYTFGSGTRLTVV.

This clonotype showed up many times. V gene TRBV28 combines with J gene TRBJ2-7; TRBD2 aligns across 7 bases. Germline V lookup: CDR1 MDHEN, CDR2 SYDVKM. J was trimmed by 6 bases and V by 3 bases; bases with no gene match: 8. The CDR3 is 14 residues long. This CDR3 reads CASSFWGGSGEQYF. The CDR3, as DNA: TGTGCCAGCAGTTTCTGGGGGGGGAGCGGCGAGCAGTACTTC.

This clonotype showed up many times. The CDR3 nucleotides are TGTGCCAGCAGCATAGGGGGTCCTAGCGGAGCCTCCTACGAGCAGTACTTC. Its translation: CASSIGGPSGASYEQYF. The chain uses TRBV7-8 and TRBJ2-7; weak D call: TRBD2 (7 bases). The CDR3 length is 17 residues. Deletions cut 5 bases from V and 0 bases from J, with 20 bases between. The germline gives CDR1 SGHVS, CDR2 FQNEAQ.

There are many counts of this clonotype. This chain joins TRBV9 and TRBJ1-3, with unresolved D. Trimming left V 0 bases short and J 0 bases short, with 7 bases between. Germline CDR1 and CDR2: SGDLS and YYNGEE. The CDR3 length is 15 residues. In DNA form, the CDR3 reads TGTGCCAGCAGCGTAGAGCACGGCTCTGGAAACACCATATATTTT. The encoded protein is CASSVEHGSGNTIYF.

This clonotype was observed many times. V and J are TRBV5-1 and TRBJ1-6, with 8 bases fitting TRBD1. Germline V gene lookup returns CDR1 SGHRS and CDR2 YFSETQ. The CDR3 is 14 residues long. V lost 0 bases to trimming and J lost 7 bases; unmatched junction nucleotides: 0. The CDR3 loop reads CASSLGTGNSPLHF. As DNA, the CDR3 is TGCGCCAGCAGCTTGGGGACAGGGAATTCACCCCTCCACTTT. Drawing the rest from reference TRBV5-1 and TRBJ1-6, the complete variable domain is KAGVTQTPRYLIKTRGQQVTLSCSPISGHRSVSWYQQTPGQGLQFLFEYFSETQRNKGNFPGRFSGRQFSNSRSEMNVSTLELGDSALYLCASSLGTGNSPLHFGNGTRLTVT.

This chain uses TRBV4-1 with TRBJ1-2; tentative D call: TRBD1 (5 bases). The CDR3 runs 15 residues. V was cut by 0 bases and J by 12 bases, with 20 bases left in between. Looked up from germline, CDR1 is MGHRA and CDR2 is YSYEKL. The DNA for the CDR3 is TGCGCCAGCAGCCAAGATCCCACGGGACTTTCACGCAACACCTTC. This translates into CASSQDPTGLSRNTF.

This clonotype was seen at least ten times. The rearrangement links TRBV4-2 to TRBJ1-5; D possibly corresponds to TRBD1 (5 bases). With 2 bases removed from V and 4 bases from J, the gap between germline ends came to 15 bases. The CDR3 is made up of 16 amino acids. The germline CDR1 and CDR2 sequences are LGHNA and YNFKEQ. CDR3 sequence: CASSQSGTEVNQPQHF. CDR3 nucleotides: TGTGCCAGCAGCCAATCCGGGACCGAGGTGAATCAGCCCCAGCATTTT.

Ten or more counts support this clonotype. The CDR3 DNA reads TGTGCCAGTAGTATCAGGGAAAGGGCTAGCACCGGGGAGCTGTTTTTT. Its translation is CASSIRERASTGELFF. V is TRBV19 and J is TRBJ2-2, with D possibly matching TRBD1 (5 bases). V lost 3 bases to trimming and J lost 4 bases, with 15 bases between them. CDR1 and CDR2 (germline): LNHDA, SQIVND (reference sequence). CDR3 length: 16 amino acids.

This clonotype was picked up many times. The V and J genes are TRBV30 and TRBJ2-2; possible D gene TRBD1, 6 bases. V lost 5 bases and J lost 2, with 9 bases in between. Germline CDR1 is GTSNPN and CDR2 is SVGIG (reference sequence). This CDR3 has 13 residues. In nucleotides, the CDR3 is TGTGCCTGGGCCGGGACAAACACCGGGGAGCTGTTTTTT. Its protein product is CAWAGTNTGELFF. Full variable domain (outside the CDR3, taken from reference TRBV30 and TRBJ2-2): SQTIHQWPATLVQPVGSPLSLECTVEGTSNPNLYWYRQAAGRGLQLLFYSVGIGQISSEVPQNLSASRPQDRQFILSSKKLLLSDSGFYLCAWAGTNTGELFFGEGSRLTVL.

This clonotype was counted ten times or more. The DNA for the CDR3 is TGTGCCAGCAGCTTAGAGGGGACAGGTCCTTACGAGCAGTACTTC. Amino acid sequence: CASSLEGTGPYEQYF. This chain uses TRBV11-2 with TRBJ2-7, with 8 bases lining up with TRBD1. CDR3 length: 15 amino acids. CDR1 SGHAT and CDR2 FQNNGV come from the germline V gene. J gave up 4 bases and V 0 bases, and 5 bases lay outside the gene matches.

The V call is TRBV6-5, the J call TRBJ1-2; D might be TRBD1 (6 bases). The CDR3 covers 14 residues. The germline V gene encodes CDR1 MNHEY and CDR2 SVGAGI. Trimming took off 4 bases at V and 1 base at J, with 10 bases between the two ends. The CDR3 nucleotides read TGTGCCAGCAGTTTCGGGGGCGATAACTATGGCTACACCTTC. Translated, it gives CASSFGGDNYGYTF.

The rearrangement links TRBV11-2 to TRBJ2-7; D uncertain. CDR1 is SGHAT, CDR2 FQNNGV, per germline. The CDR3 is made up of 15 amino acids. Trimming left V 2 bases short and J 2 bases short, with 13 bases between. The CDR3 DNA sequence: TGTGCCAGCAGCTTATTCCCCGGTACCGCCTACGAGCAGTACTTC. Its protein product is CASSLFPGTAYEQYF.

In this sample, this clonotype turned up a few times. The rearrangement uses TRBV2 and TRBJ2-7; the match to TRBD2 covers 10 bases. This CDR3 comprises 15 residues. Germline-derived CDR1 and CDR2 are SNHLY and FYNNEI. J lost 5 bases, V lost 7 bases, and 11 bases had no gene match. The CDR3 region is CASNNPGLASHEQYF. The CDR3 bases are TGTGCCAGCAACAACCCGGGACTAGCGTCCCACGAGCAGTACTTC.

This clonotype was recorded many times. This chain links TRBV4-1 with TRBJ2-7; the D is unclear. Germline V gives CDR1 MGHRA, CDR2 YSYEKL. CDR3 length: 14 residues. With 1 base removed from V and 5 bases from J, the gap between germline ends came to 12 bases. Written as DNA, the CDR3 is TGCGCCAGCAGCCAAGTTGCTTGGGCGGACGAGCAGTACTTC. Protein: CASSQVAWADEQYF.

In its sample, this clonotype was seen many times. A junction end diverges from the germline sequence, so it may reflect a read error. The chain joins TRBV11-3 to TRBJ2-5, with 10 bases aligning to TRBD2. The CDR3 has 15 residues. Germline CDR1 reads SGHNT; CDR2 reads YENEEA. CDR3 region: CASSSGTSAQETQCF. DNA for the CDR3: TGTGCCAGCAGTTCCGGGACTAGCGCTCAAGAGACCCAGTGCTTC. Supplemented by reference TRBV11-3 and TRBJ2-5, the full variable domain reads EAGVVQSPRYKIIEKKQPVAFWCNPISGHNTLYWYLQNLGQGPELLIRYENEEAVDDSQLPKDRFSAERLKGVDSTLKIQPAELGDSAVYLCASSSGTSAQETQCFGPGTRLLVL.

The gene calls are TRBV27 and TRBJ1-1; 7 bases line up with TRBD1. V shed 0 bases, J shed 10 bases, and the junction held 11 bases outside the gene matches. The CDR3 spans 15 residues. The germline V gene encodes CDR1 MNHEY and CDR2 SMNVEV (reference sequence). The CDR3: CASSLSRGLLNIAFF. The CDR3 nucleotides are TGTGCCAGCAGTTTATCTAGGGGGCTCCTCAATATAGCTTTCTTT.

The rearrangement uses TRBV7-8 and TRBJ2-5; TRBD1 agrees at 7 bases. The CDR3 length is 13 residues. V gave up 5 bases and J gave up 5 bases; unmatched junction bases: 5. The germline V gene encodes CDR1 SGHVS and CDR2 FQNEAQ. The CDR3 bases are TGTGCCAGCAGCCTTACAGGGGAGGAGACCCAGTACTTC. Its protein is CASSLTGEETQYF. Full variable domain (missing parts from reference TRBV7-8 and TRBJ2-5): GAGVSQSPRYKVAKRGQDVALRCDPISGHVSLFWYQQALGQGPEFLTYFQNEAQLDKSGLPSDRFFAERPEGSVSTLKIQRTQQEDSAVYLCASSLTGEETQYFGPGTRLLVL.

This clonotype was found many times. A read error may explain this, as a much larger clone is one base away. The J gene is TRBJ1-1, the V gene TRBV11-2; no firm D call. This CDR3 has 15 amino acids. Trimming cost V 6 bases and J 1 base, with 15 bases left between them. The germline gives CDR1 SGHAT, CDR2 FQNNGV. The CDR3 sequence: CASRGLGQENTEAFF. DNA of the CDR3: TGTGCCAGCAGGGGTTTAGGTCAGGAGAACACTGAAGCTTTCTTT. Complete variable domain (other parts from reference TRBV11-2 and TRBJ1-1): EAGVAQSPRYKIIEKRQSVAFWCNPISGHATLYWYQQILGQGPKLLIQFQNNGVVDDSQLPKDRFSAERLKGVDSTLKIQPAKLEDSAVYLCASRGLGQENTEAFFGQGTRLTVV.

This clonotype was recorded many times. The chain combines TRBV7-9 with TRBJ1-5; perhaps TRBD1 as D (6 bases). V lost 5 bases and J lost 6, with 11 bases in between. This CDR3 has 13 amino acids. The germline CDR1 and CDR2 sequences are SEHNR and FQNEAQ (reference sequence). DNA for the CDR3: TGTGCCAGCAGCAAGGGGGGTAGTCAGCCCCAGCATTTT. It yields the protein CASSKGGSQPQHF.

This clonotype has at least ten counts. This chain uses TRBV13 with TRBJ2-7, with unresolved D. Between the trimmed V and J ends, which lost 5 bases and 6 bases, there was a span of 17 bases. This CDR3 spans 14 amino acids. The V gene's germline CDR1 is PRHDT and CDR2 FYEKMQ (reference sequence). The CDR3 region has the DNA TGTGCCAGCAGCCTCACCTCAGGTCTGGGCGAGCAGTACTTC. Translation: CASSLTSGLGEQYF.

The table lists this clonotype with many counts. This chain links TRBV20-1 with TRBJ2-7; TRBD1 is a possible D gene (6 bases). The CDR3 contains 12 residues. The V end was cut by 6 bases, the J end by 3 bases, with 12 bases between. Looked up from germline, CDR1 is DFQATT and CDR2 is SNEGSKA (reference sequence). CDR3 protein: CSARRTDYEQYF. In nucleotides, the CDR3 is TGCAGTGCGAGACGGACAGACTACGAGCAGTACTTC.

At least ten counts were recorded for this clonotype. V is TRBV15 and J is TRBJ1-5, with D possibly matching TRBD1 (6 bases). Per the germline V gene, CDR1 is LNHNV and CDR2 is YYDKDF (reference sequence). The V end lost 3 bases, the J end lost 4 bases, and 10 bases lay between the germline ends. The CDR3 consists of 14 residues. In DNA form, the CDR3 reads TGTGCCACCAGCAGGGACAGCCGGAATCAGCCCCAGCATTTT. Its translation: CATSRDSRNQPQHF.

This clonotype was counted many times. The V gene is TRBV6-1, the J gene TRBJ2-5; D is uncertain. This CDR3 spans 15 amino acids. CDR1 is MNHNS and CDR2 is SASEGT in the germline V gene. V was pared by 1 base and J by 2 bases, with 11 bases between. The CDR3 sequence: CASSEGWVGQETQYF. Written as DNA, the CDR3 is TGTGCCAGCAGTGAAGGGTGGGTGGGTCAAGAGACCCAGTACTTC.

This clonotype was picked up many times. The V call is TRBV20-1, the J call TRBJ2-4; D is possibly TRBD1 or TRBD2 (5 bases each). Trimming cost V 6 bases and J 0 bases, with 24 bases left between them. The CDR3 has 18 residues. Germline CDR1 and CDR2: DFQATT and SNEGSKA (reference sequence). CDR3 sequence (DNA): TGCAGTGCGGATGAGGGGTTCCAGCCGTCTCTAGCCAAAAACATTCAGTACTTC. Its protein product is CSADEGFQPSLAKNIQYF.

This chain joins TRBV28 and TRBJ1-5, with 7 bases matching TRBD1. The V segment lost 5 bases and the J segment 5 bases; nucleotides outside the gene matches: 12. The CDR3 totals 16 residues. From germline, CDR1 is MDHEN and CDR2 SYDVKM. CDR3 sequence: CASSLSTGTKYQPQHF. DNA of the CDR3: TGTGCCAGCAGTCTGTCGACAGGGACGAAGTATCAGCCCCAGCATTTT.

The sample holds many counts of this clonotype. The chain employs TRBV7-9 and TRBJ2-5; TRBD2 aligns across 7 bases. V shed 7 bases, J shed 4 bases, and the junction held 9 bases outside the gene matches. Germline CDR1 reads SEHNR; CDR2 reads FQNEAQ (reference sequence). The CDR3 has 14 amino acids. CDR3 sequence: CASIPSLAAETQYF. The CDR3 DNA follows: TGTGCCAGCATCCCCTCTCTAGCGGCAGAGACCCAGTACTTC.

This clonotype was counted ten times or more. J is TRBJ1-2 and V is TRBV28; a possible D gene is TRBD1 (5 bases). Germline V CDR1 and CDR2: MDHEN, SYDVKM. The CDR3 contains 14 residues. V was cut by 3 bases and J by 6 bases, with 14 bases left in between. CDR3 in amino acids: CASSFPGGGNGYTF. CDR3 nucleotide sequence: TGTGCCAGCAGTTTCCCCGGGGGGGGGAATGGCTACACCTTC.

This clonotype has at least ten counts. This rearrangement joins TRBV27 to TRBJ1-5, with TRBD1 matching 8 bases. Trimming at V came to 6 bases and at J to 7 bases, leaving 5 bases not matched to a gene. Per the germline V gene, CDR1 is MNHEY and CDR2 is SMNVEV (reference sequence). The CDR3 is 13 amino acids. Written as DNA, the CDR3 is TGTGCCAGCAGAGACAGGGGTGCCCAGCCCCAGCATTTT. It encodes CASRDRGAQPQHF.